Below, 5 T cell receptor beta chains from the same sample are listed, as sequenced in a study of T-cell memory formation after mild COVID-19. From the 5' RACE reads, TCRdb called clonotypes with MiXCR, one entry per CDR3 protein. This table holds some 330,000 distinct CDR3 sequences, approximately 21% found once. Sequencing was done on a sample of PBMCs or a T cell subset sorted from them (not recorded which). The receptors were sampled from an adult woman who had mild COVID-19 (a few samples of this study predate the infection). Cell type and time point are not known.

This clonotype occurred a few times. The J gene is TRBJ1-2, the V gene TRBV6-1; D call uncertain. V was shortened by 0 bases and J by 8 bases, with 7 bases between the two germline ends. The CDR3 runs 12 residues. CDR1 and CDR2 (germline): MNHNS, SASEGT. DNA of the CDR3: TGTGCCAGCAGTGAAGCCTCCCGGGGCTACACCTTC. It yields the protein CASSEASRGYTF.

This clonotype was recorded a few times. The chain's CDR3 is CATSDSAQPGADTQYF. CDR3 coding DNA: TGTGCCACCAGTGATTCGGCGCAACCTGGGGCGGATACGCAGTATTTT. V and J are TRBV24-1 and TRBJ2-3, with D maybe TRBD1 (5 bases). CDR3 length: 16 amino acids. Looked up from germline, CDR1 is KGHDR and CDR2 is SFDVKD. Between the trimmed V and J ends, which lost 2 bases and 6 bases, there was a span of 17 bases.

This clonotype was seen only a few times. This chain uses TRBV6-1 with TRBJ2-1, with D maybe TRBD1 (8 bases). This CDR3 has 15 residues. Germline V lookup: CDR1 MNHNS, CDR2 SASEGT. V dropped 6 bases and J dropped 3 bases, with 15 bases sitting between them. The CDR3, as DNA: TGTGCCAGCAGCGCATACAGGGGGGGCTACAATGAGCAGTTCTTC. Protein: CASSAYRGGYNEQFF.

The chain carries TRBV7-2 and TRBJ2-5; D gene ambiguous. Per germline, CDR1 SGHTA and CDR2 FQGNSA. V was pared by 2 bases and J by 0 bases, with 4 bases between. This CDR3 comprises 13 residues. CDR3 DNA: TGTGCCAGCAGCTTACAAAACCAAGAGACCCAGTACTTC. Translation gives CASSLQNQETQYF.

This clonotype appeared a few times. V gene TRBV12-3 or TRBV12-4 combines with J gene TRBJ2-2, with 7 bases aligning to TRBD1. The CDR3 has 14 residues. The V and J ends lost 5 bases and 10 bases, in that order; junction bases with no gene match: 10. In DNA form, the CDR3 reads TGTGCCAGCAGTAGCCGGGACAGAATGGTGGAGCTGTTTTTT. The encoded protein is CASSSRDRMVELFF.